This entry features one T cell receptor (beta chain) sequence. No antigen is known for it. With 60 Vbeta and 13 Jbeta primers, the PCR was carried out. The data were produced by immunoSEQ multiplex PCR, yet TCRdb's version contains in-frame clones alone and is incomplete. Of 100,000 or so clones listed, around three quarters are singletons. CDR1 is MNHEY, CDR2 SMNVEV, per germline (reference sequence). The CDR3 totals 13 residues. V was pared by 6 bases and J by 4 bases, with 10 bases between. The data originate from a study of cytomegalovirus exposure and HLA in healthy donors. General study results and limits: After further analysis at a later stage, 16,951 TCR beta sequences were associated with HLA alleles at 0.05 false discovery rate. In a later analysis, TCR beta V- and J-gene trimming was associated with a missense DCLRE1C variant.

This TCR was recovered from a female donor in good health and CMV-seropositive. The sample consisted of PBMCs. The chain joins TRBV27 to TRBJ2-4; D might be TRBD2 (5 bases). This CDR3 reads CASSLAGKNIQYF. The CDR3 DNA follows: TGTGCCAGCAGCCTAGCCGGAAAAAACATTCAGTACTTC.